The rows below give T cell receptor beta chains drawn from one sample of a study of T cell responses to AZD1222 COVID-19 vaccine. Profiled with immunoSEQ multiplex PCR; TCRdb holds only in-frame clones, not every one. The sample lists some 140,000 clones; roughly 87% were seen once. The sequences come from peripheral blood, collected 28 days after the second AZD1222 dose. The receptor source for this set is an adult who received the AZD1222 COVID-19 vaccine. Each CDR3 is given with its conserved first and last residue. A D gene is named only where the DNA matches it firmly. For some rows the clone size is stated as once, few or many, or as a class when expanded; others skip it.

NA TRBJ1-6 NA TRBV7-9 TGTGCCAGCAGCCACGACACATGGGGGGGATCACCCCTCCACTTT CASSHDTWGGSPLHF
NA TRBJ2-7 NA TRBV5-1 TGCGCCAGCAGCTTGGTGCGGCAGGGCATTGGCGAGCAGTACTTC CASSLVRQGIGEQYF
NA TRBJ1-1 TRBD1 TRBV7-9 TGTGCCAGCGGACAGGGCATGAACACTGAAGCTTTCTTT CASGQGMNTEAFF
once TRBJ1-1 TRBD1 TRBV12-3/TRBV12-4 TGTGCCAGCAGTAAACAGGGGTTGACTGAAGCTTTCTTT CASSKQGLTEAFF
NA TRBJ2-1 TRBD2 TRBV27 TGTGCCAGCAGTTCGCCTTATAGCGGGGGCCCTTACAATGAGCAGTTCTTC CASSSPYSGGPYNEQFF
NA TRBJ1-1 TRBD1 TRBV2 TGTGCCAGCAGTGATTTAGGGGGCTCCTTGAACACTGAAGCTTTCTTT CASSDLGGSLNTEAFF
NA TRBJ2-5 NA TRBV28 TGTGCCAGCAGTTTAGCAGGGAGGCCAGAGACCCAGTACTTC CASSLAGRPETQYF
NA TRBJ2-1 TRBD2 TRBV27 TGTGCCAGCAGTTTTATATCGGCGGGAGAGTACAATGAGCAGTTCTTC CASSFISAGEYNEQFF
NA TRBJ2-1 TRBD2 TRBV5-1 TGCGCCAGCAGCCCCGGGCGCACTAGCGGGGGTTACAATGAGCAGTTCTTC CASSPGRTSGGYNEQFF
NA TRBJ2-3 TRBD2 TRBV19 TGTGCCAGCACGACTAGCGGGGGGCCTACAGATACGCAGTATTTT CASTTSGGPTDTQYF
NA TRBJ1-1 NA TRBV2 TGTGCCAGCAGTGATAGGGAAGGAACTGAAGCTTTCTTT CASSDREGTEAFF
NA TRBJ1-5 TRBD1 TRBV7-2 TGTGCCAGCAGCTTAACAGGGGTAGGGCGCAATCAGCCCCAGCATTTT CASSLTGVGRNQPQHF
NA TRBJ2-7 NA TRBV6-1 TGTGCCAGCAGTGAAAGAGGGCTCTCCTACGAGCAGTACTTC CASSERGLSYEQYF
NA TRBJ2-2 NA TRBV11-3 TGTGCCAGCAGCCCGGGGGACAGACCGAACACCGGGGAGCTGTTTTTT CASSPGDRPNTGELFF
NA TRBJ1-5 TRBD1 TRBV7-8 TGTGCCAGCAGCCCTCGGACAGGGTGGGTGGATCAGCCCCAGCATTTT CASSPRTGWVDQPQHF
NA TRBJ2-1 TRBD2 TRBV3-1/TRBV3-2 TGTGCCAGCGGGTCTAGCGGGAGGGCCGGGAATGAGCAGTTCTTC CASGSSGRAGNEQFF
NA TRBJ1-2 NA TRBV25-1 TGTGCCAGCAGTGAAACAGGGTCTAACTATGGCTACACCTTC CASSETGSNYGYTF
NA TRBJ1-5 NA TRBV19 TGTGCCAGTAGAAAAGGGGAGAGCAATCAGCCCCAGCATTTT CASRKGESNQPQHF
NA TRBJ2-3 NA TRBV29-1 TGCAGCGCGGACGGAGGGGGAGATACGCAGTATTTT CSADGGGDTQYF
NA TRBJ1-6 NA TRBV5-6 TGTGCCAGCAGCTTTCAGGGATCTAATTCACCCCTCCACTTT CASSFQGSNSPLHF
NA TRBJ2-1 TRBD1 TRBV4-2 TGTGCCAGCAGCCAAGGACAGGGGGCTTACAATGAGCAGTTCTTC CASSQGQGAYNEQFF
NA TRBJ1-2 NA TRBV6-5 TGTGCCAGCAGCAAAACCATGGGTCTCTATGGCTACACCTTC CASSKTMGLYGYTF
NA TRBJ1-2 NA TRBV7-9 TGTGCCAGCAGCTGGGGGGACTCAGGGTATGGCTACACCTTC CASSWGDSGYGYTF
NA TRBJ2-1 NA TRBV10-2 TGCGCCAGCAGTGCGGGACTCTACAATGAGCAGTTCTTC CASSAGLYNEQFF
NA TRBJ2-5 NA TRBV5-1 TGCGCCAGCAGCTTGTTCGGGGGTTGGCAAGAGACCCAGTACTTC CASSLFGGWQETQYF
NA TRBJ1-2 NA TRBV12-5 TGTGCTAGTGGTTCGCGGGGATTACCCTATGGCTACACCTTC CASGSRGLPYGYTF
NA TRBJ1-2 NA TRBV13 TGTGCCAGCAGCTTAGGCCCTGGGCCCACTAACTATGGCTACACCTTC CASSLGPGPTNYGYTF
NA TRBJ1-1 TRBD1 TRBV7-2 TGTGCCAGCAGCGCCGGACAGGGCAACACTGAAGCTTTCTTT CASSAGQGNTEAFF
NA TRBJ2-7 NA TRBV6-5 TGTGCCAGCAGTACAGGTAACTACGAGCAGTACTTC CASSTGNYEQYF
NA TRBJ1-2 NA TRBV6-5 TGTGCCAGCAGTTCCTGGGCCACTAACTATGGCTACACCTTC CASSSWATNYGYTF
NA TRBJ2-7 NA TRBV7-8 TGTGCCAGCAGCTTAGCCGGGTTATCCTACGAGCAGTACTTC CASSLAGLSYEQYF
NA TRBJ2-7 NA TRBV3-1/TRBV3-2 TGTGCCAGCAGCCAAGTAAACCGGTACGAGCAGTACTTC CASSQVNRYEQYF
NA TRBJ2-7 NA TRBV6-5 TGTGCCAGCAGCCCCCAGCGGGACGAGCAGTACTTC CASSPQRDEQYF
NA TRBJ1-2 NA TRBV5-4 TGTGCCAGCAGTGGGCCGGGGGGCTATGGCTACACCTTC CASSGPGGYGYTF
NA TRBJ1-1 NA TRBV6-5 TGTGCCAGCAGTTCCTTAGGGGGAGACACTGAAGCTTTCTTT CASSSLGGDTEAFF
NA TRBJ2-4 TRBD2 TRBV5-1 TGCGCCAGCAGCTCGCGGGAGAGCCCGGGCAACATTCAGTACTTC CASSSRESPGNIQYF
NA TRBJ1-5 NA TRBV7-3 TGTGCCAGCAGCTTAGATAGGGACACCCATAGCAATCAGCCCCAGCATTTT CASSLDRDTHSNQPQHF
NA TRBJ2-3 NA TRBV7-3 TGTGCCAGCAGCTTGATATTGGGGGGTGCAGATACGCAGTATTTT CASSLILGGADTQYF
few TRBJ2-3 NA TRBV7-9 TGTGCCAGAGGAGACACAGATACGCAGTATTTT CARGDTDTQYF
NA TRBJ1-1 NA TRBV6-5 TGTGCCAGCACTCCCTGGGGCGCAAACACTGAAGCTTTCTTT CASTPWGANTEAFF
NA TRBJ1-1 NA TRBV12-3/TRBV12-4 TGTGCCAGCAGTTTATTGCCTGGCACTGAAGCTTTCTTT CASSLLPGTEAFF
NA TRBJ1-5 NA TRBV2 TGTGCCAGCAGTGAGGTAGAATATAGCAATCAGCCCCAGCATTTT CASSEVEYSNQPQHF
NA TRBJ2-5 NA TRBV19 TGTGCCAGTAGTATAGGAACTAGCCGGGGAGAGACCCAGTACTTC CASSIGTSRGETQYF
NA TRBJ1-2 NA TRBV29-1 TGCAGCGTTGAGGTATCGGGGACGCTTAACTATGGCTACACCTTC CSVEVSGTLNYGYTF
NA TRBJ2-1 TRBD2 TRBV5-1 TGCGCCAGCAGCCCCGGGACTAGCGGGACCAATGAGCAGTTCTTC CASSPGTSGTNEQFF
NA TRBJ2-4 NA TRBV2 TGTGCCAGCAGTGAAGCGCCCGTAGCCAAAAACATTCAGTACTTC CASSEAPVAKNIQYF
NA TRBJ1-1 NA TRBV4-1 TGCGCCAGCAGCCCCAGGGAGTTAGCTGAAGCTTTCTTT CASSPRELAEAFF